A single sample gave rise to the 14 T cell receptor beta chains below, sequenced in a study of CD4 T cells in relation to SARS-CoV-2 and coronaviruses. These receptors' targets are unknown. CD4+ T cells from unexposed donors were obtained before the COVID-19 pandemic (2011-2018). CD4+ T cells were isolated from the cells after around eleven days of culture. The data were produced by immunoSEQ multiplex PCR, yet TCRdb's version contains in-frame clones alone and is incomplete. The table has 15,000 to 17,000 clones, 65% to 85% seen once. Sample: CD4+ T cells from PBMCs, cultured in vitro. The receptors here all came from a human donor in good health.

V gene TRBV5-1 combines with J gene TRBJ2-7; TRBD1 agrees at 8 bases. Germline lookup yields CDR1 SGHRS and CDR2 YFSETQ. The CDR3 has 13 amino acids. Trimming at V came to 2 bases and at J to 2 bases, leaving 0 bases not matched to a gene. The CDR3, as DNA: TGCGCCAGCAGCTTACAGGGGGCCTACGAGCAGTACTTC. Protein sequence: CASSLQGAYEQYF.

CDR3 bases: TGTGCCAGCGTTAGAGGGGACGGCAATCAGCCCCAGCATTTT. The encoded protein is CASVRGDGNQPQHF. The chain recombines TRBV6-6 with TRBJ1-5, with D perhaps matching TRBD1 (5 bases). Germline-derived CDR1 and CDR2 are MNHNY and SVGAGI (reference sequence). The CDR3 covers 14 residues. Trimming left V 8 bases short and J 2 bases short, with 13 bases between.

The chain couples TRBV7-9 to TRBJ1-1; D is unclear. Germline V lookup: CDR1 SEHNR, CDR2 FQNEAQ (reference sequence). Deletions cut 3 bases from V and 1 base from J, with 9 bases between. This CDR3 spans 14 amino acids. CDR3 amino acids: CASSFLRTNTEAFF. In DNA form, the CDR3 reads TGTGCCAGCAGCTTCTTGAGGACGAACACTGAAGCTTTCTTT.

This clone was recorded a few times. CDR3 nucleotide sequence: TGTGCCAGCAGTTACTCCCCCCCGACAGGTGGCTACACCTTC. Translating gives CASSYSPPTGGYTF. The chain links TRBV6-5 to TRBJ1-2, with D possibly being TRBD1 (6 bases). The CDR3 totals 14 residues. The germline CDR1 and CDR2 sequences are MNHEY and SVGAGI. With 0 bases removed from V and 7 bases from J, the gap between germline ends came to 12 bases.

The V gene is TRBV24-1, the J gene TRBJ2-5, with a tentative D call TRBD1 (6 bases). The CDR3 is made up of 15 amino acids. Trimming stripped 3 bases from V and 2 bases from J, with 12 bases between. Germline CDR1 and CDR2: KGHDR and SFDVKD. This chain's CDR3 is CATSDRQQGQETQYF. DNA of the CDR3: TGTGCCACCAGTGATAGACAACAGGGTCAAGAGACCCAGTACTTC.

V gene TRBV25-1 combines with J gene TRBJ1-2; no reliable D call. The CDR3 totals 13 residues. CDR1 and CDR2 (germline): MGHDK, SYGVNS. V dropped 4 bases and J dropped 1 base, with 7 bases sitting between them. In DNA form, the CDR3 reads TGTGCCAGCAGTGGACGGGTTAACTATGGCTACACCTTC. As protein: CASSGRVNYGYTF.

The V gene is TRBV18, the J gene TRBJ1-2, with TRBD1 matching 8 bases. After removal of 5 bases from V and 4 bases from J, the junction contained 6 bases not matched to a gene. The CDR3 sequence is 14 residues long. Looked up from germline, CDR1 is KGHSH and CDR2 is LQKENI. CDR3 coding DNA: TGTGCCAGCTCATCCGAGACAGGGGCCTATGGCTACACCTTC. Amino acids: CASSSETGAYGYTF. The full variable domain, in which reference TRBV18 and TRBJ1-2 provide the parts outside the CDR3, is NAGVMQNPRHLVRRRGQEARLRCSPMKGHSHVYWYRQLPEEGLKFMVYLQKENIIDESGMPKERFSAEFPKEGPSILRIQQVVRGDSAAYFCASSSETGAYGYTFGSGTRLTVV.

The chain couples TRBV6-5 to TRBJ1-3; D gene unclear. Trimming left V 2 bases short and J 1 base short, with 6 bases between. Germline V CDR1 and CDR2: MNHEY, SVGAGI. This CDR3 spans 14 amino acids. CDR3 in amino acids: CASSYAGSGNTIYF. CDR3 coding DNA: TGTGCCAGCAGTTACGCGGGGTCTGGAAACACCATATATTTT.

V gene TRBV27 combines with J gene TRBJ1-4; weak D call: TRBD1 (5 bases). The V gene's germline CDR1 is MNHEY and CDR2 SMNVEV (reference sequence). V lost 1 base and J lost 8, with 11 bases in between. This CDR3 has 14 amino acids. The CDR3 region is CASSLYPRGEKLFF. CDR3 DNA sequence: TGTGCCAGCAGTTTATACCCCCGGGGGGAAAAACTGTTTTTT.

J is TRBJ2-7 and V is TRBV13; no definite D call. The V and J ends lost 0 bases and 7 bases respectively, with 10 bases between them. This CDR3 contains 13 residues. Germline CDR1 and CDR2: PRHDT and FYEKMQ (reference sequence). The CDR3 DNA is TGTGCCAGCAGCTTAGGGGAGTTAGGGGAGCAGTACTTC. Protein: CASSLGELGEQYF.

V gene TRBV11-2 combines with J gene TRBJ1-1; weak D call: TRBD1 (5 bases). This CDR3 is built from 15 residues. Germline CDR1 reads SGHAT; CDR2 reads FQNNGV. Trimming took off 4 bases at V and 3 bases at J, with 15 bases between the two ends. CDR3 DNA sequence: TGTGCCAGCAGCTCCGGCGTGGCGGGGGACACTGAAGCTTTCTTT. It translates to CASSSGVAGDTEAFF.

This rearrangement joins TRBV6-5 to TRBJ2-3; the D is unclear. Deletions cut 8 bases from V and 1 base from J, with 10 bases between. The CDR3 is made up of 13 amino acids. CDR1 is MNHEY, CDR2 SVGAGI, per germline. The CDR3 DNA reads as TGTGCCAGCGGCCCCAAGGGCACAGATACGCAGTATTTT. Encoded protein: CASGPKGTDTQYF.

The V gene is TRBV6-5, the J gene TRBJ2-3; D may be TRBD2 (7 bases). The V end was cut by 6 bases, the J end by 9 bases, with 16 bases between. The CDR3 sequence is 13 residues long. Germline CDR1 reads MNHEY; CDR2 reads SVGAGI. CDR3 coding DNA: TGTGCCAGCAGACGCAAAGGGGGGGCGACGCAGTATTTT. Translation: CASRRKGGATQYF.

For the CDR3, the DNA is TGCGCCAGCAGCTTGGGCGTAGCGGGAGGGCCCAATGAGCAGTTCTTC. Its protein is CASSLGVAGGPNEQFF. This chain connects TRBV5-1 to TRBJ2-1; 11 nucleotides agree with TRBD2. The CDR3 is 16 amino acids. V dropped 0 bases and J dropped 6; count of bases not matched to a gene: 5. The germline V gene has CDR1 SGHRS and CDR2 YFSETQ. The whole variable domain, filled in from reference TRBV5-1 and TRBJ2-1, reads KAGVTQTPRYLIKTRGQQVTLSCSPISGHRSVSWYQQTPGQGLQFLFEYFSETQRNKGNFPGRFSGRQFSNSRSEMNVSTLELGDSALYLCASSLGVAGGPNEQFFGPGTRLTVL.